Described below is a single T cell receptor (beta chain) sequence and its context. Antigen: not known. Germline and junction disagree at one end, which may indicate a read error. A primer matching the constant region was used to make TCR beta cDNA from 500 to 650 ng of total RNA. Slightly modified ARM-PCR served as the procedure for the TCR beta libraries. These libraries came from three rounds of nested multiplex PCR. MiXCR was run by TCRdb on the multiplex PCR reads, yielding one entry per CDR3 protein. The table has tens of thousands of distinct CDR3 sequences, around 69% seen once. The record originates from a study of tumor-infiltrating lymphocytes in primary liver carcinoma. Study-wide context: Maximum tumor diameters ranged from about 4 to 10 cm, stage T1-T3 N0M0. Productive TCRbeta reads per sample were roughly 3.65 to 8 million, not differing by tissue. Study findings and constraints: Tumor region pairs outstripped tumor-adjacent and tumor-blood pairs in overlap.

Co-extracting RNA and DNA was done with about 18-33 mg of unsorted bulk tissue as input. Five separate regions of each tumor underwent sampling. Sequencing was performed on liver tumor tissue from sampling region 4. The sample's subset: tumor region T4, right-lateral pole. This clonotype originated in a man in his forties with primary liver carcinoma and hepatitis B virus infection.

In DNA form, the CDR3 reads TGTGCCAGCAGAAAAAAACCTGGAGGCTCCTACGATCAGTACTTC. Translated: CASRKKPGGSYDQYF. The V gene is TRBV6-5, the J gene TRBJ2-7; possibly TRBD2 for D (5 bases). CDR3 length: 15 amino acids. Germline assignment: CDR1 MNHEY and CDR2 SVGAGI.